These 23 T cell receptor beta chains originate from one sample sequenced in a study of CD8 T cells in ankylosing spondylitis. General study points: A TCR beta motif of about 8 highly homologous variants seemed to mark ankylosing spondylitis blood.

TCRdb called the 5' RACE reads again in MiXCR, with one record for every CDR3 protein. The data show 200,000 to 250,000 distinct CDR3 sequences, with 5.5% to 7.5% seen just once and around 14% held by the top ten. The antigens these receptors bind are not known. Specimen: blood, either unsorted or a sorted T cell fraction (not recorded which). The receptors here all came from a male donor with ankylosing spondylitis.

This clonotype has only a few counts. This rearrangement joins TRBV6-5 to TRBJ2-3; D may correspond to TRBD1 or TRBD2 (5 bases each). Germline values: CDR1 MNHEY, CDR2 SVGAGI. The V end lost 4 bases, the J end lost 4 bases, and 12 bases lay between the germline ends. The CDR3 has 14 residues. CDR3 sequence: CASSSFGAPDTQYF. The CDR3 region has the DNA TGTGCCAGCAGTTCGTTCGGGGCCCCAGATACGCAGTATTTT.

The J gene is TRBJ1-2, the V gene TRBV4-1; 9 bases map to TRBD1. Germline CDR1 MGHRA, CDR2 YSYEKL. CDR3 size: 15 residues. Germline trimming cut 5 bases from V and 2 bases from J; bases unmatched to any gene: 6. In nucleotides, the CDR3 is TGCGCCAGCAGCTACTTAGGACAGGGGAACTATGGCTACACCTTC. Amino acid sequence: CASSYLGQGNYGYTF.

This clonotype was observed at least ten times. J is TRBJ2-2 and V is TRBV28; maybe TRBD1 (6 bases). Trimming pared 4 bases from V and 0 bases from J, leaving 9 bases between. CDR3 length: 15 residues. CDR1 MDHEN and CDR2 SYDVKM come from the germline V gene. CDR3 in amino acids: CASSSGHTNTGELFF. In DNA, the CDR3 is TGTGCCAGCAGTTCGGGACATACGAACACCGGGGAGCTGTTTTTT.

Many counts were recorded for this clonotype. This chain uses TRBV4-3 with TRBJ2-1, with TRBD1 as a possible D gene (5 bases). The CDR3 is 18 residues long. The germline CDR1 and CDR2 sequences are LGHNA and YSLEER. The ends were cut back, 0 bases at V and 0 bases at J, with 15 bases in the middle. CDR3 sequence reads: CASSQDLDSYSSYNEQFF. The CDR3 coding sequence is TGCGCCAGCAGCCAAGATCTAGACAGTTATAGCTCCTACAATGAGCAGTTCTTC.

This clonotype has at least ten counts. The chain is built from TRBV27 and TRBJ1-2, with D possibly being TRBD1 (6 bases). The CDR3 contains 15 residues. Trimming left V 6 bases short and J 2 bases short, with 16 bases between. The germline V gene has CDR1 MNHEY and CDR2 SMNVEV (reference sequence). This CDR3 reads CASRQRTEPNYGYTF. DNA for the CDR3: TGTGCCAGCAGACAGAGGACAGAACCCAACTATGGCTACACCTTC.

CDR3 DNA sequence: TGCGCCAGCAGCTTCTTCTTGGGAGATGATCAGCCCCAGCATTTT. It is translated as CASSFFLGDDQPQHF. This chain connects TRBV4-3 to TRBJ1-5; no definite D call. The CDR3 is made up of 15 amino acids. The germline gives CDR1 LGHNA, CDR2 YSLEER. V gave up 5 bases and J gave up 5 bases, with 16 bases separating them.

This clonotype was detected only a few times. The genes are TRBV7-9 and TRBJ2-7; a possible D gene is TRBD1 (5 bases). From germline, CDR1 is SEHNR and CDR2 FQNEAQ (reference sequence). The V end was cut by 7 bases, the J end by 0 bases, with 16 bases between. CDR3 length equals 15 residues. CDR3 residues: CASTSHGAPSYEQYF. The CDR3 nucleotides are TGTGCCAGCACCTCCCATGGGGCACCCTCCTACGAGCAGTACTTC.

This clonotype was seen repeatedly, ten times or more. The gene calls are TRBV2 and TRBJ2-2, with D tentatively TRBD2 (5 bases). The germline V gene has CDR1 SNHLY and CDR2 FYNNEI. The CDR3 runs 15 residues. V lost 6 bases to trimming and J lost 7 bases, with 18 bases between them. The CDR3 region has the DNA TGTGCCAGCAGGGCAGGAGGTTTGTCCATCGGGGAGCTGTTTTTT. Its translation is CASRAGGLSIGELFF.

This clonotype was detected many times. This rearrangement joins TRBV12-3 or TRBV12-4 to TRBJ2-7; 8 nucleotides match TRBD1. The junction had 3 bases not matched to a gene; V was cut back by 5 bases and J by 3 bases. This CDR3 spans 13 amino acids. The CDR3 coding sequence is TGTGCCAGCAGTACAGGGGGGCTCTACGAGCAGTACTTC. It translates to CASSTGGLYEQYF.

This chain connects TRBV7-6 to TRBJ2-2; D call uncertain. Germline V gene sequence: CDR1 SGHVS, CDR2 FNYEAQ. V gave up 2 bases and J gave up 2 bases, with 9 bases separating them. CDR3 length equals 15 residues. This CDR3 is CASSLITSNTGELFF. CDR3 sequence (DNA): TGTGCCAGCAGCTTAATTACAAGCAACACCGGGGAGCTGTTTTTT.

This clonotype was recorded many times. J is TRBJ1-2 and V is TRBV28, with 7 bases that match TRBD1. Unmatched junction bases numbered 14, after V lost 5 bases and J lost 2 bases. The CDR3 loop spans 17 amino acids. The germline gives CDR1 MDHEN, CDR2 SYDVKM. CDR3 DNA: TGTGCCAGCAGTCAACGACAGGGCTCAATCCCCAACTATGGCTACACCTTC. It specifies CASSQRQGSIPNYGYTF.

The chain couples TRBV4-1 to TRBJ2-4; TRBD2 aligns across 8 bases. The CDR3 has 15 residues. The V gene end was trimmed by 1 base and the J gene end by 6 bases; junction bases not matched to a gene: 5. Germline-derived CDR1 and CDR2 are MGHRA and YSYEKL. This chain's CDR3 is CASSQGTSLINIQYF. Written as DNA, the CDR3 is TGCGCCAGCAGCCAAGGGACTAGCTTAATAAACATTCAGTACTTC.

This clonotype was counted many times. V and J are TRBV29-1 and TRBJ2-7; 9 positions match TRBD1. The CDR3 covers 14 residues. Germline V gene sequence: CDR1 SQVTM, CDR2 ANQGSEA. After removal of 2 bases from V and 7 bases from J, the junction contained 9 bases not matched to a gene. CDR3 DNA sequence: TGCAGCGTTGAACAGCGGGACAGGGACGGGGAGCAGTACTTC. Translated: CSVEQRDRDGEQYF.

This clonotype appeared many times. CDR3 coding DNA: TGTGCCAGCAGCCATACAGGGGGCGATTCACCCCTCCACTTT. Translated: CASSHTGGDSPLHF. This chain uses TRBV7-9 with TRBJ1-6, with 9 nucleotides matching TRBD1. Germline V gene lookup returns CDR1 SEHNR and CDR2 FQNEAQ (reference sequence). The CDR3 totals 14 residues. V shed 5 bases, J shed 8 bases, and the junction held 4 bases outside the gene matches. Based on the CDR3 plus reference TRBV7-9 and TRBJ1-6, the full variable domain is DTGVSQNPRHKITKRGQNVTFRCDPISEHNRLYWYRQTLGQGPEFLTYFQNEAQLEKSRLLSDRFSAERPKGSFSTLEIQRTEQGDSAMYLCASSHTGGDSPLHFGNGTRLTVT.

This clonotype was counted many times. The genes are TRBV18 and TRBJ2-1; D is unclear. V was cut by 0 bases and J by 6 bases, with 6 bases left in between. The CDR3 runs to 13 residues. CDR1 KGHSH and CDR2 LQKENI come from the germline V gene. CDR3 amino acids: CASSPPPANEQFF. The CDR3 bases are TGTGCCAGCTCACCACCCCCCGCCAATGAGCAGTTCTTC.

V usage is TRBV5-5 and J usage is TRBJ2-5, with 7 nucleotides matching TRBD2. V lost 4 bases and J lost 5; bases outside the gene matches: 5. The CDR3 sequence is 13 residues long. Germline assignment: CDR1 SGHKS and CDR2 YYEKEE (reference sequence). In DNA, the CDR3 is TGTGCCAGCAGCCCGACTAGCAGGGAGACCCAGTACTTC. It encodes CASSPTSRETQYF.

This clonotype occurred a few times. The V call is TRBV9, the J call TRBJ2-1; 7 bases agree with TRBD2. Germline lookup yields CDR1 SGDLS and CDR2 YYNGEE. There are 18 residues in the CDR3. The J segment lost 4 bases and the V segment lost 4 bases, leaving 17 bases of the junction unmatched. The DNA of the CDR3 is TGTGCCAGCAGCCCCAGCGGCAATTTGGCGGGAGTGTACAATGAGCAGTTCTTC. This gives the protein CASSPSGNLAGVYNEQFF.

This chain uses TRBV20-1 with TRBJ1-1; no clear D gene. The ends were cut back, 1 base at V and 4 bases at J, with 10 bases in the middle. The CDR3 runs to 13 residues. Germline V gives CDR1 DFQATT, CDR2 SNEGSKA (reference sequence). CDR3 sequence (DNA): TGCAGTGCTAGAGCCGGTGGAGCCACTGAAGCTTTCTTT. Encoded protein: CSARAGGATEAFF.

This clonotype was seen repeatedly, ten times or more. V is TRBV5-1 and J is TRBJ1-4; maybe TRBD1 (6 bases). The V gene lost 7 bases and the J gene lost 4 bases, with 14 bases spanning the gap. The CDR3 extends over 14 amino acids. Germline values: CDR1 SGHRS, CDR2 YFSETQ. The CDR3 sequence is CASRGGQFNEKLFF. The CDR3, as DNA: TGCGCCAGCCGGGGGGGGCAGTTTAATGAAAAACTGTTTTTT. The whole variable domain, filled in from reference TRBV5-1 and TRBJ1-4, reads KAGVTQTPRYLIKTRGQQVTLSCSPISGHRSVSWYQQTPGQGLQFLFEYFSETQRNKGNFPGRFSGRQFSNSRSEMNVSTLELGDSALYLCASRGGQFNEKLFFGSGTQLSVL.

This clonotype came up a few times. This sequence joins TRBV7-9 and TRBJ2-1; possibly TRBD1 for D (6 bases). V gave up 1 base and J gave up 9 bases, with 16 bases separating them. There are 15 residues in the CDR3. Germline CDR1 SEHNR, CDR2 FQNEAQ (reference sequence). CDR3 amino acids: CASSLVLGEGGEQFF. For the CDR3, the DNA is TGTGCCAGCAGCTTAGTTTTAGGGGAAGGGGGTGAGCAGTTCTTC. The full variable domain, in which reference TRBV7-9 and TRBJ2-1 provide the parts outside the CDR3, is DTGVSQNPRHKITKRGQNVTFRCDPISEHNRLYWYRQTLGQGPEFLTYFQNEAQLEKSRLLSDRFSAERPKGSFSTLEIQRTEQGDSAMYLCASSLVLGEGGEQFFGPGTRLTVL.

This clonotype has a count of ten or more. This chain joins TRBV27 and TRBJ2-7; 10 positions agree with TRBD1. The ends lost 6 bases at V and 6 bases at J; junction bases unmatched: 5. This CDR3 contains 13 residues. Germline CDR1 is MNHEY and CDR2 is SMNVEV (reference sequence). The CDR3 sequence is CASSNGQGVEQYF. CDR3 in DNA: TGTGCCAGCAGCAACGGACAGGGGGTCGAGCAGTACTTC.

There are many counts of this clonotype. V and J are TRBV20-1 and TRBJ1-4, with D hard to call. Germline V lookup: CDR1 DFQATT, CDR2 SNEGSKA (reference sequence). This CDR3 region has 15 residues. Deletions cut 3 bases from V and 7 bases from J, with 18 bases between. CDR3 sequence: CSARPYERASEKLFF. Written as DNA, the CDR3 is TGCAGTGCTAGGCCCTATGAGAGAGCGAGTGAAAAACTGTTTTTT.

This clonotype was observed a handful of times. J is TRBJ2-3 and V is TRBV7-6; TRBD1 matches 8 bases. This CDR3 comprises 13 residues. With 4 bases clipped from V and 4 bases from J, the junction kept 1 base outside the gene matches. Looked up from germline, CDR1 is SGHVS and CDR2 is FNYEAQ. CDR3 region: CASSSDRADTQYF. As DNA, the CDR3 is TGTGCCAGCAGCTCGGACAGGGCAGATACGCAGTATTTT.